The following is a TCR beta chain sequence with its context. Source study methods: Estimation of nucleated cell counts relied on the amplification of reference gene primers. This table comes from immunoSEQ multiplex PCR, and its TCRdb copy is limited to in-frame clones, with some not included. The V and J calls and clone size come from that table; D and trimming were worked out from the DNA. Of some 260,000 clones detected, 70% to 85% appear once; the ten largest clones hold nearly 5%. This record comes from a study of blood T cell repertoires in COVID-19. About the research overall: Both acute and convalescent COVID-19 samples were obtained from the United States, Italy and Spain. T cells, B-cell-depleted T cells, or PBMCs supplied cDNA or gDNA.

V shed 3 bases and J shed 2 bases, with 14 bases lying between them. Germline-derived CDR1 and CDR2 are SGHRS and YFSETQ. This CDR3 is built from 16 residues. This TCR came from a woman aged 80 or over with active or convalescent COVID-19. The chain employs TRBV5-1 and TRBJ2-2, with D possibly TRBD2 on 6 matching bases. The sequenced sample was peripheral blood. The CDR3 nucleotides read TGCGCCAGCAGCTCGACGGGACTGTCAAACACCGGGGAGCTGTTTTTT. Translated: CASSSTGLSNTGELFF. The full variable domain, its missing parts supplied by reference TRBV5-1 and TRBJ2-2, is KAGVTQTPRYLIKTRGQQVTLSCSPISGHRSVSWYQQTPGQGLQFLFEYFSETQRNKGNFPGRFSGRQFSNSRSEMNVSTLELGDSALYLCASSSTGLSNTGELFFGEGSRLTVL.